The sequence of this T cell receptor (beta chain) was determined in a study of regulatory and conventional T cells in RAG deficiency (dated by TCRdb to 2016 to 2017). Describing the broader study: High-throughput TCR beta sequencing was used to compare the diversity and composition of the Treg, conventional CD4+ and CD8+ T cell repertoires of RAG-deficient patients with those of healthy controls.

What the authors observed across the whole study: For some subjects, some analyses of T-cell subsets were not performed. Rather than being bona fide Treg cells, the sorted CD25-high CD127-low cells in Omenn syndrome patients may represent peripherally activated cells. Compared with controls, Omenn syndrome and CID/AS patients had about 99-fold fewer unique TCR beta sequences in Treg cells, whereas the reduction in the other subsets was approximately 9.8-fold. All patient T-cell subsets had shorter CDR3 lengths; Omenn syndrome patients showed >75% Treg-Tconv repertoire overlap at nucleotide and amino acid level. Compared with control T-cell subpopulations, the RAG-deficient patients had markedly lower Shannon entropy and higher Simpson indices.

Of note for this clone: Its antigen is not yet known. Base-call qualities are not available, and no considerably larger clone is one nucleotide away.

Before genomic DNA was extracted, regulatory T cells were isolated from blood as CD4+CD25-high CD127-low cells. Several healthy control donors were used as the comparison group for repertoire analyses. The library was generated by the immunoSEQ multiplex PCR assay. Rearranged TCR beta chain products were amplified from genomic DNA of sorted T-cell subsets and sequenced. For the original study's pipeline: Repertoire diversity of productive TCR beta rearrangements was quantified using Shannon entropy and Simpson indices. To assess clonal expansion, the frequencies of the 100 most abundant productive TCR beta clonotypes were added up as a share of total reads. The TRB repertoires were evaluated with a self-reactivity index based on amino acid usage at CDR3beta positions 6 and 7. Two-way ANOVA was used for repertoire analyses, while Student t or Mann-Whitney tests were used for flow cytometric analyses. This is the immuneACCESS table as TCRdb keeps it, with only in-frame sequences that have V and J called. A part of the clones is gone; compared with another copy, unresolved V genes explain less than half, and the rest is unexplained. The DNA gave D and trimming, while V, J and clone size come from that table. Here the sample has around 10,000 clones; about 90% occur a single time. The ten largest account for over 1% of the sample.

Between the V and J ends, shortened by 5 bases and 0 bases respectively, the junction contains 22 bases. The CDR3 sequence holds 19 residues, the cysteine and phenylalanine included. Only the CDR3 region is kept as DNA, spanning 57 bases read in frame from base 1. Per the germline V gene, MGHRA is the CDR1 and YSYEKL is the CDR2. Separately, the same data were catalogued under a study of regulatory T cells. That second report states: The multiplex PCR used 52 forward TRBV primers and 13 reverse TRBJ primers, with assay-based and computational corrections for amplification bias. Patient repertoires showed restricted unique TRB V-J pairs and skewed V and J gene usage, most marked in regulatory T cells. Between CD3G-deficient patients and healthy controls, the study compared T-cell receptor beta repertoires in sorted regulatory T cells, conventional CD4+ T cells and CD8+ T cells. Peripheral blood mononuclear cells were isolated by Ficoll density separation. Rearranged TRB loci were amplified from genomic DNA by multiplex PCR within the immunoSEQ assay. Sequencing of the TRB amplicons was done on an Illumina HiSeq platform. Raw sequences were error-filtered and aligned to reference gene sequences by custom algorithms, then analyzed with the immunoSEQ online tools. Frequencies of productive and nonproductive TRB rearrangements were evaluated among both unique and total sequences. Groups were compared by t tests, Mann-Whitney tests or two-way ANOVA performed in Prism software.

Sequencing was performed on Tregs sorted from blood. This clonotype was sampled from a human donor in good health. The V and J genes are TRBV4-1 and TRBJ2-2; a confident D gene designation cannot be given. CDR3 sequence: CASSTGGRRTTSNTGELFF. The sequence in DNA is TGCGCCAGCAGCACCGGCGGCAGACGTACCACGTCGAACACCGGGGAGCTGTTTTTT.